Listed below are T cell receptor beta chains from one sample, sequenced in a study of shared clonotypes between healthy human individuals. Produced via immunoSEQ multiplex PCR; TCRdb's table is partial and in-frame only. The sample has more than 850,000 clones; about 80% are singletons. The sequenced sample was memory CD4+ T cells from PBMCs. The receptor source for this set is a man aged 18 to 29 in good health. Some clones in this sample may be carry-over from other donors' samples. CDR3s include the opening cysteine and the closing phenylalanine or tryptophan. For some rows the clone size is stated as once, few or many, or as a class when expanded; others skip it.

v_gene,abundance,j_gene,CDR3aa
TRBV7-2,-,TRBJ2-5,CASGHRVEETQYF
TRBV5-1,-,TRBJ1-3,CASSLGDRSAGNTIYF
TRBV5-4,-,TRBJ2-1,CASSQGRNNEQFF
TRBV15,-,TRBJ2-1,CATSFVGLHEQFF
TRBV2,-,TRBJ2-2,CASSRGGRNTGELFF
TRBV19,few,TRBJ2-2,CASTPRGTGELFF
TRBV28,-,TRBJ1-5,CASRSSLGRNQPQHF
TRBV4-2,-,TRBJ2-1,CASSQDPTGRNEQFF
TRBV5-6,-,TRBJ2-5,CASSSNSWYQETQYF
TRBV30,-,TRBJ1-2,CAWSRGPNYGYTF
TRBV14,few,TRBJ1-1,CASSRQGTSGTEAFF